This T cell receptor beta chain was identified in a study of spatial heterogeneity in lung cancer. Every individual TCR cDNA molecule carried its own unique molecular identifier, which allowed correction of PCR and sequencing errors. TCRdb fed the 5' RACE reads into MiXCR, producing one record per CDR3 protein. The repertoire has 20,000 or so distinct CDR3 sequences, 9% to 10% of them found once; the top ten carry 36%. Time point noted: blood at routine non-recurrence follow-up after resection. This CDR3 is 16 amino acids long. CDR1 is SGHVS, CDR2 FNYEAQ, per germline. V lost 8 bases, J lost 2 bases, and 18 bases lay in between. This clonotype was found many times.

This receptor was identified in a female donor with early-stage non-small cell lung cancer. This rearrangement joins TRBV7-6 to TRBJ2-2; a weak D match, TRBD2 (6 bases). The source was PBMCs, collected at follow-up. The CDR3 DNA sequence: TGTGCCAGCGCGGGACCCGACAGCTTAAACACCGGGGAGCTGTTTTTT. It translates to CASAGPDSLNTGELFF.